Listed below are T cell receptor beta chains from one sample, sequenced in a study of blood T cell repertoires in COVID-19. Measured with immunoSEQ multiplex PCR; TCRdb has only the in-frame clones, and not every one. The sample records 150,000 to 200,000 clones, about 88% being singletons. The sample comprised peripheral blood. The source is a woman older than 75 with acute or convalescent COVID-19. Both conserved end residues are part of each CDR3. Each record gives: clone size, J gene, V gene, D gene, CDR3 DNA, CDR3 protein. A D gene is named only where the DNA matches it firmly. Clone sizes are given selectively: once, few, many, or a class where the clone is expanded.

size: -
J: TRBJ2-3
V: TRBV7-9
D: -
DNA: TGTGCCAGCAGGGTCACAGGGATGGCAGATACGCAGTATTTT
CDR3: CASRVTGMADTQYF

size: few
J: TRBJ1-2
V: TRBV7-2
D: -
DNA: TGTGCCAGCAGCCCGGACAAGAACTATGGCTACACCTTC
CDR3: CASSPDKNYGYTF

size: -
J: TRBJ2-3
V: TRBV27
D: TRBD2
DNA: TGTGCCAGCAGTTTAGGGGGGGGGACCACAGATACGCAGTATTTT
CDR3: CASSLGGGTTDTQYF

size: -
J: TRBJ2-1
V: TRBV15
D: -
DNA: TGTGCCACCAGCAGAGACTGGACCCTGAGGGACAATGAGCAGTTCTTC
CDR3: CATSRDWTLRDNEQFF

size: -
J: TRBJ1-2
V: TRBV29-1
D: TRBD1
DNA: TGCAGCGTTGATGTCGGCAGGGGGTTCTATGGCTACACCTTC
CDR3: CSVDVGRGFYGYTF

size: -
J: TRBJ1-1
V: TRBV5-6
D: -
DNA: TGTGCCAGCAGCCCACTCCGGGACATGACTGAAGCTTTCTTT
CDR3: CASSPLRDMTEAFF

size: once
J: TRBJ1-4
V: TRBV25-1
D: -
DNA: TGTGCCAGCAGTGAATTAGGAGGTCAGTTACTGAATGAAAAACTGTTTTTT
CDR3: CASSELGGQLLNEKLFF

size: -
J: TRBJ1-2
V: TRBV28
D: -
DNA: TGTGCCAGCAGCCCACAGGGAGACAACTATGGCTACACCTTC
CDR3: CASSPQGDNYGYTF

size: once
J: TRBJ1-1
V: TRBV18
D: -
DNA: TGTGCCAGCTCACCCCAAACGACAAGAATGAACACTGAAGCTTTCTTT
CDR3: CASSPQTTRMNTEAFF

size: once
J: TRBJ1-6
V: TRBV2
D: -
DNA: TGTGCCAGCAGTCCGACAGGTCCCTCACCCCTCCACTTT
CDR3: CASSPTGPSPLHF

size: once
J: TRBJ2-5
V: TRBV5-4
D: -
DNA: TGTGCCAGCACCCCGGAGGGAAGTCAGGAGACCCAGTACTTC
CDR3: CASTPEGSQETQYF

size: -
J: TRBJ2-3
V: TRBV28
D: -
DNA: TGTGCCAGCAGTTCCCCCTGGGGGGAAAGCACAGATACGCAGTATTTT
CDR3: CASSSPWGESTDTQYF